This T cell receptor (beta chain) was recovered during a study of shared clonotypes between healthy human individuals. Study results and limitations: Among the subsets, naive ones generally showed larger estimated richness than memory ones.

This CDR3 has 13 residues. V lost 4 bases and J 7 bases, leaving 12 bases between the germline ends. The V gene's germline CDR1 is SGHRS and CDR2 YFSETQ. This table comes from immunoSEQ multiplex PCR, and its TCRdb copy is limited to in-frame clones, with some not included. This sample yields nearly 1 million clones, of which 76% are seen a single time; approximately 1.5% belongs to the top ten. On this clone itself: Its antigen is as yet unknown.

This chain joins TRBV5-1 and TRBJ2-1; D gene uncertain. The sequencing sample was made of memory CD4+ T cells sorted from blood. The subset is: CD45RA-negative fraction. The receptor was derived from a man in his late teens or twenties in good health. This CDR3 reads CASSPLNANEQFF. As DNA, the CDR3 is TGCGCCAGCAGCCCTCTGAACGCGAATGAGCAGTTCTTC.